This T cell receptor beta chain was profiled in a study of T cell changes during pregnancy in multiple sclerosis. Germline CDR1 and CDR2: LNHDA and SQIVND (reference sequence). The CDR3 totals 13 residues. Trimming removed 6 bases from V and 0 bases from J, with 9 bases in between. This table comes from immunoSEQ multiplex PCR, and its TCRdb copy is limited to in-frame clones, with some not included. The sample gives 65,000 to 85,000 clones, roughly 88% of which show up once; over 7.5% is in the top ten. The chain recombines TRBV19 with TRBJ2-7; D not resolved. The clonotype originates from a female donor in good health, enrolled as a control in a pregnancy study. The input for sequencing was peripheral blood, taken after pregnancy. CDR3 loop: CASSDHSSYEQYF. CDR3 nucleotide sequence: TGTGCCAGTAGCGACCACAGCTCCTACGAGCAGTACTTC.